This T cell receptor beta chain was documented in a study of cytomegalovirus exposure and HLA in healthy donors. Both 60 Vbeta primers and 13 Jbeta primers went into the PCR. Generated by immunoSEQ multiplex PCR, the TCRdb table keeps only in-frame clones and is missing some. The sample has roughly 120,000 clones; the top ten hold about 2.2%. The sample was PBMCs. This TCR came from a man aged 40-49 years in good health and CMV-seronegative.

CDR3 sequence: CASSPSDTNTEAFF. DNA for the CDR3: TGTGCCAGCTCACCCTCGGACACGAACACTGAAGCTTTCTTT. The chain recombines TRBV18 with TRBJ1-1; D might be TRBD1 (5 bases). Trimming shortened V by 3 bases and J by 1 base, and 9 bases separated the two germline ends. CDR1 is KGHSH and CDR2 is LQKENI in the germline V gene. This CDR3 contains 14 residues.